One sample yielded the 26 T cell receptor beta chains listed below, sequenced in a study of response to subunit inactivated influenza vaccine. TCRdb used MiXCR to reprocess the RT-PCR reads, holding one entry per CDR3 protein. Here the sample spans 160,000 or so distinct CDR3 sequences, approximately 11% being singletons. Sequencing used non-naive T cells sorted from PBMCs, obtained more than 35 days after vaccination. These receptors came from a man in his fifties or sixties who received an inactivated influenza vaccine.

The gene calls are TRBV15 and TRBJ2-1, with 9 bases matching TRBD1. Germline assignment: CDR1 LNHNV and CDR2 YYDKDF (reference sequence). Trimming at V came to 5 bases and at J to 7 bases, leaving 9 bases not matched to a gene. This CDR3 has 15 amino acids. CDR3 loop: CATSRGQGSNNEQFF. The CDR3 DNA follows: TGTGCCACCAGCCGGGGACAGGGCTCTAATAATGAGCAGTTCTTC.

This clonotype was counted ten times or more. The CDR3 region is CASSLGQYEQYF. The CDR3 DNA follows: TGTGCCAGCAGCCTGGGCCAATACGAGCAGTACTTC. The genes are TRBV7-9 and TRBJ2-7; no definite D call. Germline assignment: CDR1 SEHNR and CDR2 FQNEAQ (reference sequence). Trimming removed 5 bases from V and 4 bases from J, with 9 bases in between. The CDR3 is 12 residues long.

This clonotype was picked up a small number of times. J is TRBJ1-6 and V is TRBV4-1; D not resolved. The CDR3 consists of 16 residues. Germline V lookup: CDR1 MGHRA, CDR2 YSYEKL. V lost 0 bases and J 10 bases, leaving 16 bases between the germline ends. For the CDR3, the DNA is TGCGCCAGCAGCCAAGATCTCGTATCCGGGTACTCACCCCTCCACTTT. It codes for CASSQDLVSGYSPLHF.

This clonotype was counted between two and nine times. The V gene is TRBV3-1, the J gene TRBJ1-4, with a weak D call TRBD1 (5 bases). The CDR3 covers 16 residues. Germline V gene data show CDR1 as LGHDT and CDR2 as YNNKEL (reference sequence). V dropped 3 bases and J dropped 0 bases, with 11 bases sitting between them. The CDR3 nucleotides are TGTGCCAGCAGCCACGCCGGGACCGCAACTAATGAAAAACTGTTTTTT. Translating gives CASSHAGTATNEKLFF.

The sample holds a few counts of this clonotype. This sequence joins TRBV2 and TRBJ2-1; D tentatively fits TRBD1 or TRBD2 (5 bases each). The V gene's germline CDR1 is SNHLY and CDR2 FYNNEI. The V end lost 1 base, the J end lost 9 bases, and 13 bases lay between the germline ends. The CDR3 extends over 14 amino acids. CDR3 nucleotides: TGTGCCAGCAGTGAAGTGGGGCCTCGGGGTGAGCAGTTCTTC. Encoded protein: CASSEVGPRGEQFF.

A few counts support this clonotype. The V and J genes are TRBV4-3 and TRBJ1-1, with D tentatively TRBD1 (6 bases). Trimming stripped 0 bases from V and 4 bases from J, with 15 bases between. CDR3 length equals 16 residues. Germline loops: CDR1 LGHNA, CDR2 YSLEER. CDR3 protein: CASSQDAGGGATEAFF. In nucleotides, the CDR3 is TGCGCCAGCAGCCAAGATGCTGGCGGGGGGGCCACTGAAGCTTTCTTT.

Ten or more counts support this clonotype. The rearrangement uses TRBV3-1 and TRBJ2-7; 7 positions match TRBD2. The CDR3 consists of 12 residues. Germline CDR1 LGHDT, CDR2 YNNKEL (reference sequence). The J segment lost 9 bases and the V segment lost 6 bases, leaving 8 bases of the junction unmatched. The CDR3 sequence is CASRAERGAQYF. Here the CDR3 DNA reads TGTGCCAGCAGAGCTGAGCGGGGTGCGCAGTACTTC.

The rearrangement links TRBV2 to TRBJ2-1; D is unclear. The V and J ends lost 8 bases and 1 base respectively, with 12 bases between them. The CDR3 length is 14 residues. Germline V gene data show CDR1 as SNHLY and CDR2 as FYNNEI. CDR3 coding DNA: TGTGCCAGCCAAGAGATATTGTCCTACAATGAGCAGTTCTTC. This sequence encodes CASQEILSYNEQFF.

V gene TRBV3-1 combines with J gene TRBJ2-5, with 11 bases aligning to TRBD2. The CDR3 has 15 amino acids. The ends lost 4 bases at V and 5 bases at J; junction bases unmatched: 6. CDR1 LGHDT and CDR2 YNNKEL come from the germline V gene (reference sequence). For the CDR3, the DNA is TGTGCCAGCAGCCCTAGCGGGGGGCCTCGCGAGACCCAGTACTTC. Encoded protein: CASSPSGGPRETQYF.

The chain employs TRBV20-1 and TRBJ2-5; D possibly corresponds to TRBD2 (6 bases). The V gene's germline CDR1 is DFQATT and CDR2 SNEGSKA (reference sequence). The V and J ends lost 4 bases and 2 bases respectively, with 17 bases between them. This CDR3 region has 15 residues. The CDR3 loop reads CSATASSGRQETQYF. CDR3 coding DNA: TGCAGTGCTACCGCCAGTAGCGGTCGACAAGAGACCCAGTACTTC.

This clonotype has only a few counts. The CDR3 region is CASRGETASYF. The CDR3 nucleotides are TGCGCCAGCAGGGGAGAGACAGCCTCTTACTTC. The J gene is TRBJ2-7, the V gene TRBV5-1; D may be TRBD1 or TRBD2 (5 bases each). Between the trimmed V and J ends, which lost 5 bases and 13 bases, there was a span of 16 bases. The CDR3 is made up of 11 amino acids. Germline V gene sequence: CDR1 SGHRS, CDR2 YFSETQ.

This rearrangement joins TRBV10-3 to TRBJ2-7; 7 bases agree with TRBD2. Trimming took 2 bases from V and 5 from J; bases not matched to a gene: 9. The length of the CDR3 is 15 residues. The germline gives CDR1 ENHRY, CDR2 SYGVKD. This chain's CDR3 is CAISERGEPSDEQYF. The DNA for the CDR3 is TGTGCCATCAGTGAGCGGGGGGAACCCTCGGACGAGCAGTACTTC.

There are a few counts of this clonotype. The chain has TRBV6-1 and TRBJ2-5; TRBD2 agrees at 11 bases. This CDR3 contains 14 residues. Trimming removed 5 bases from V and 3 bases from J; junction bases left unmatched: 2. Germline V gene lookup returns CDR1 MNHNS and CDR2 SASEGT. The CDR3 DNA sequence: TGTGCCAGCAGTCGACTAGCGGGAAAAGAGACCCAGTACTTC. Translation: CASSRLAGKETQYF.

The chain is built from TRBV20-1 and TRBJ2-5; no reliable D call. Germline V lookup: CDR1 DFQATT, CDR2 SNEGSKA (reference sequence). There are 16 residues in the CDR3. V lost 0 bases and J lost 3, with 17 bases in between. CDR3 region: CSARDLQALREETQYF. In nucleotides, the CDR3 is TGCAGTGCTAGAGATTTGCAGGCCCTCCGCGAAGAGACCCAGTACTTC.

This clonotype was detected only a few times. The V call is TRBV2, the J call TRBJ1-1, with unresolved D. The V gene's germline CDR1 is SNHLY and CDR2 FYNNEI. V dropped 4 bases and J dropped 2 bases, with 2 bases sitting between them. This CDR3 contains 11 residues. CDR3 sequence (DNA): TGTGCCAGCAGTGTCAACACTGAAGCTTTCTTT. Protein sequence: CASSVNTEAFF.

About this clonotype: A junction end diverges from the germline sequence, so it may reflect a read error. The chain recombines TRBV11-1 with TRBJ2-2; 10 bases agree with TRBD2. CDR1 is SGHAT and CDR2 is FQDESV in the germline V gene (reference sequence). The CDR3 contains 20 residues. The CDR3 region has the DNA TGTGCCAACAGCCAACCCCCGTGGCAGCGGGGGGGCGTCATTACCGGGGAGCTGTTTTTT. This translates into CANSQPPWQRGGVITGELFF.

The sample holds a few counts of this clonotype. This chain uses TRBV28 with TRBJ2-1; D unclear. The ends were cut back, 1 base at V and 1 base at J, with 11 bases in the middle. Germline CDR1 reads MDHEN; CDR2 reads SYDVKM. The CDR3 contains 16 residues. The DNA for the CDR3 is TGTGCCAGCAGTTTATTGGCGTTTGAATCCTACAATGAGCAGTTCTTC. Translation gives CASSLLAFESYNEQFF. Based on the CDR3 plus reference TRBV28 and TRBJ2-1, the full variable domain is DVKVTQSSRYLVKRTGEKVFLECVQDMDHENMFWYRQDPGLGLRLIYFSYDVKMKEKGDIPEGYSVSREKKERFSLILESASTNQTSMYLCASSLLAFESYNEQFFGPGTRLTVL.

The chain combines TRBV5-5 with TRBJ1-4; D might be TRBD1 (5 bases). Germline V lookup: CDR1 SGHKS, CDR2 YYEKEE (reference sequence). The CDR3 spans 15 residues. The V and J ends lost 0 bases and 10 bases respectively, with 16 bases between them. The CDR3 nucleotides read TGTGCCAGCAGCTTGGAGGGGCAGCAGTCGACAAAACTGTTTTTT. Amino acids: CASSLEGQQSTKLFF.

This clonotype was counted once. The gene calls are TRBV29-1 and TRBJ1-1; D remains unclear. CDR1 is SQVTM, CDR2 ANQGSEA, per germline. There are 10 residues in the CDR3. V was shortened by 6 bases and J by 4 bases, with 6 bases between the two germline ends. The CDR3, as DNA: TGCAGCGTGCTGAGCACTGAAGCTTTCTTT. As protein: CSVLSTEAFF.

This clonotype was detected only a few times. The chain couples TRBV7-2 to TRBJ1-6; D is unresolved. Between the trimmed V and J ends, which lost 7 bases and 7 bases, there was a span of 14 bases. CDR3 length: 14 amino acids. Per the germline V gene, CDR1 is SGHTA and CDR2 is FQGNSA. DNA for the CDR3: TGTGCCAGCAACGTCAGCGGAGGGAATTCACCCCTCCACTTT. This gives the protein CASNVSGGNSPLHF.

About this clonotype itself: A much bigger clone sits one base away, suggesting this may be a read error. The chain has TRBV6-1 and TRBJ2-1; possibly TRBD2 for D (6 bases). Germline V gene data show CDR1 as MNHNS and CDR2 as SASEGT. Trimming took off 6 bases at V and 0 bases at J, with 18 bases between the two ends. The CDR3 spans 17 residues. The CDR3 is CASRPRTSLYSYNEQFF. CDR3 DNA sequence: TGTGCCAGCAGGCCACGAACTAGCTTATACTCCTACAATGAGCAGTTCTTC.

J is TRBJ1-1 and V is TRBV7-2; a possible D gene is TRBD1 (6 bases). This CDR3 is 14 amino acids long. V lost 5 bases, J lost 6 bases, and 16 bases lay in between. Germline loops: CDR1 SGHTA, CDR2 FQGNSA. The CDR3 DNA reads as TGTGCCAGCAGCCCTTACAACAGGGTCCCTGAAGCTTTCTTT. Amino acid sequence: CASSPYNRVPEAFF.

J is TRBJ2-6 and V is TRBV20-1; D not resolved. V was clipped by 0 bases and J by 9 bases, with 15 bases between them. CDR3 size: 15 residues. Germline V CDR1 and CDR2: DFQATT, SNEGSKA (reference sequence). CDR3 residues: CSARDRAGLVNVLTF. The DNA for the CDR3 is TGCAGTGCTAGAGATCGGGCAGGCCTCGTCAACGTCCTGACTTTC.

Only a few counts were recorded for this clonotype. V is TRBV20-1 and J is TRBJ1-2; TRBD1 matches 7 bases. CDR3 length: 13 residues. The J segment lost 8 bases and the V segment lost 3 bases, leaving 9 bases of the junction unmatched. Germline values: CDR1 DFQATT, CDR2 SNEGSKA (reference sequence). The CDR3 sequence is CSARTDRAGGYTF. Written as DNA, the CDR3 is TGCAGTGCTAGGACCGACAGGGCTGGCGGCTACACCTTC.

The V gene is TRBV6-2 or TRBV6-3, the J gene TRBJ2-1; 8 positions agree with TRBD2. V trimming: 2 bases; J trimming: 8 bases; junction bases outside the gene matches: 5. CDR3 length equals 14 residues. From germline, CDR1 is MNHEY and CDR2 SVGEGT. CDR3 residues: CASSYGAGGHEQFF. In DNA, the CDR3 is TGTGCCAGCAGTTACGGGGCGGGAGGACATGAGCAGTTCTTC.

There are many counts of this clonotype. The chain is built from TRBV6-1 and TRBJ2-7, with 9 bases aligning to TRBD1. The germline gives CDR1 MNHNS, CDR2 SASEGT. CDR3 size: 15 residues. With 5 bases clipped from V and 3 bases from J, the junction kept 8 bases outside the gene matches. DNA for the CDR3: TGTGCCAGCAGTCGTACCGGGACAGGGTTCTACGAGCAGTACTTC. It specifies CASSRTGTGFYEQYF.